This T cell receptor beta chain was sequenced during a study of PD-1 blockade in classical Hodgkin lymphoma. Germline V gene lookup returns CDR1 LNHDA and CDR2 SQIVND (reference sequence). This CDR3 comprises 11 residues. V was pared by 5 bases and J by 10 bases, with 9 bases between. Data came from immunoSEQ multiplex PCR; TCRdb stores just in-frame clones and leaves some out. The data contain about 85,000 clones, over 90% of them seen just once; the ten biggest clones take up about 2.6%. Each and every patient relapsed after autologous stem cell transplantation, and patients got differing brentuximab vedotin exposure.

This chain connects TRBV19 to TRBJ2-1; D gene unclear. This specimen consisted of peripheral blood mononuclear cells (PBMCs), obtained before the second cycle of nivolumab. This receptor was obtained from a human donor with classical Hodgkin lymphoma. The CDR3 sequence: CASSRDSEQFF. CDR3 nucleotide sequence: TGTGCCAGTAGTCGAGACTCAGAGCAGTTCTTC. The full variable domain, in which reference TRBV19 and TRBJ2-1 provide the parts outside the CDR3, is DGGITQSPKYLFRKEGQNVTLSCEQNLNHDAMYWYRQDPGQGLRLIYYSQIVNDFQKGDIAEGYSVSREKKESFPLTVTSAQKNPTAFYLCASSRDSEQFFGPGTRLTVL.